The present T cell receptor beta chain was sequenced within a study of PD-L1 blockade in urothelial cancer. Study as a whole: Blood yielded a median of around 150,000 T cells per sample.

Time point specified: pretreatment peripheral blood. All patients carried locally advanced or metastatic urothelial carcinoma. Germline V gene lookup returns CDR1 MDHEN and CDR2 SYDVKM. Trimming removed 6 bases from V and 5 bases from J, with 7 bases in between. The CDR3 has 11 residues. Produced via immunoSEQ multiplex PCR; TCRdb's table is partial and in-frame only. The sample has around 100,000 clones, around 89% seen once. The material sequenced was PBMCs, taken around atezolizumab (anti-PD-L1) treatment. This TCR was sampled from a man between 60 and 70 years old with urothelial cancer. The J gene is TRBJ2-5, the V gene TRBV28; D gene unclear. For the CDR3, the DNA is TGTGCCAGCAGCAACCGGGAGACCCAGTACTTC. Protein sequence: CASSNRETQYF.